This paragraph reports one TCR beta chain. Its antigen is undetermined. The sample comes from a study of T-cell reconstitution after alpha-beta-depleted transplantation in children. Library preparation (for TCRbeta) was performed with unique molecular identifiers. TCRdb used MiXCR to reprocess the PCR reads, holding one entry per CDR3 protein. Altogether about 980,000 distinct CDR3 sequences are present, about 29% being singletons, with the ten largest covering 28%. Overall study results and limits: Recipient T cells and thymic progenitors that survived gave rise to the high TCRbeta diversity observed at day 60 in some patients. Newly made T cells mostly supplied T-cell counts and diversity one year after transplant.

The CDR3 sequence is 17 residues long. The germline CDR1 and CDR2 sequences are SGHRS and YFSETQ. V lost 0 bases, J lost 3 bases, and 12 bases stayed unmatched. The sample consisted of PBMCs, mostly from graft donor cells, taken 360 days after TCRalphabeta/CD19-depleted stem cell transplant. The chain uses TRBV5-1 and TRBJ2-7; 7 nucleotides match TRBD1. The sequence was obtained from a boy less than two years old who had a stem cell transplant for SCID, so the T cells may come from the graft donor. DNA of the CDR3: TGCGCCAGCAGCTTGGCTCCCCTCCGACAGGGAAGCTACGAGCAGTACTTC. As protein: CASSLAPLRQGSYEQYF.